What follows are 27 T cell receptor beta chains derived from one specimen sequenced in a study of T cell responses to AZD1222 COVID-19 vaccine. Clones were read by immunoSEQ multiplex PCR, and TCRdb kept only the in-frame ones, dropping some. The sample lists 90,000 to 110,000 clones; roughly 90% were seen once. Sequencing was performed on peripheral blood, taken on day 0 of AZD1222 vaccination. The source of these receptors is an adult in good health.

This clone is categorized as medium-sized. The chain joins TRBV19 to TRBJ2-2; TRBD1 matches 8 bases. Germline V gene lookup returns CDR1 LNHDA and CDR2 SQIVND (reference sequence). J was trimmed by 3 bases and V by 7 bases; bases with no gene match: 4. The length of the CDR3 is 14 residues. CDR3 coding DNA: TGTGCCAGTAAGACAGGGGCCGACACCGGGGAGCTGTTTTTT. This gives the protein CASKTGADTGELFF. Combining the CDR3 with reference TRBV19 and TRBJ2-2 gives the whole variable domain DGGITQSPKYLFRKEGQNVTLSCEQNLNHDAMYWYRQDPGQGLRLIYYSQIVNDFQKGDIAEGYSVSREKKESFPLTVTSAQKNPTAFYLCASKTGADTGELFFGEGSRLTVL.

CDR3 sequence reads: CASGLTGSYGYTF. Written as DNA, the CDR3 is TGTGCCAGCGGTCTCACAGGGAGCTATGGCTACACCTTC. J is TRBJ1-2 and V is TRBV19; D possibly corresponds to TRBD1 (6 bases). This CDR3 contains 13 residues. The V gene's germline CDR1 is LNHDA and CDR2 SQIVND (reference sequence). With 9 bases removed from V and 4 bases from J, the gap between germline ends came to 15 bases.

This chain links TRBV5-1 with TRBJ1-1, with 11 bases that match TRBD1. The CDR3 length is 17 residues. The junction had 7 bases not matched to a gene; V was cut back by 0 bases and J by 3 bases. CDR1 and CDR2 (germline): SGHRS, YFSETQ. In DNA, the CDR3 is TGCGCCAGCAGCTTGGGGACAGGGGGCTCGGTCGACACTGAAGCTTTCTTT. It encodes CASSLGTGGSVDTEAFF.

The CDR3 loop reads CASSSRAGDGYTF. CDR3 nucleotides: TGCGCCAGCAGTTCCAGGGCAGGGGATGGCTACACCTTC. The chain links TRBV4-3 to TRBJ1-2; D may be TRBD1 (6 bases). The V end was cut by 6 bases, the J end by 6 bases, with 14 bases between. This CDR3 region has 13 residues. Germline V gene sequence: CDR1 LGHNA, CDR2 YSLEER.

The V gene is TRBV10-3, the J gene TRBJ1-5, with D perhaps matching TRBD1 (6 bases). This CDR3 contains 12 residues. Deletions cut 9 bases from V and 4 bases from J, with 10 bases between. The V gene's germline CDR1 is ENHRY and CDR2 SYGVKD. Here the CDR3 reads CAISGTNQPQHF. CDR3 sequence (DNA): TGTGCCATTTCCGGGACAAATCAGCCCCAGCATTTT.

The DNA of the CDR3 is TGTGCCAGCAGTTTAGAGTCGAGGGGGACGTATAATTCACCCCTCCACTTT. Protein product: CASSLESRGTYNSPLHF. The chain carries TRBV27 and TRBJ1-6; possibly TRBD1 for D (6 bases). Germline V gene data show CDR1 as MNHEY and CDR2 as SMNVEV (reference sequence). The CDR3 covers 17 residues. Trimming cost V 2 bases and J 4 bases, with 15 bases left between them.

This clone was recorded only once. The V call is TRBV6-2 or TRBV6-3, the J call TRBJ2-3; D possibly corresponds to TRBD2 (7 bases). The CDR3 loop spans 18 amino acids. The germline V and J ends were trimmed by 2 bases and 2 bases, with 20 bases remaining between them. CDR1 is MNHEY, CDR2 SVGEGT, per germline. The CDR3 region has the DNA TGTGCCAGCAGTTACAGAGGGGGGGATGGTTATTCCACAGATACGCAGTATTTT. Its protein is CASSYRGGDGYSTDTQYF.

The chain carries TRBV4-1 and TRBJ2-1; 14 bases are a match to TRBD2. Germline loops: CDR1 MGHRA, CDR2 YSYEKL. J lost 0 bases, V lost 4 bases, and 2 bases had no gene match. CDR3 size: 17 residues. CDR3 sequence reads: CASSPGLAGGSYNEQFF. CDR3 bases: TGCGCCAGCAGCCCTGGACTAGCGGGGGGCTCCTACAATGAGCAGTTCTTC.

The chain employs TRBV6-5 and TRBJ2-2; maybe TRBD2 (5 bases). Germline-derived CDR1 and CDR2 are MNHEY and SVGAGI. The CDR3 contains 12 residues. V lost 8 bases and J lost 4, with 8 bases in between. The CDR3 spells CASRLSTGELFF. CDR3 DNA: TGTGCCAGCCGACTAAGCACCGGGGAGCTGTTTTTT.

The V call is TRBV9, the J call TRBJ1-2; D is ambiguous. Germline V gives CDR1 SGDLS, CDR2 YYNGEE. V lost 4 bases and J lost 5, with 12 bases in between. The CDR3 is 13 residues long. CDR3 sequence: CASSPQSEYGYTF. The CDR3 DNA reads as TGTGCCAGCAGCCCCCAATCTGAGTATGGCTACACCTTC.

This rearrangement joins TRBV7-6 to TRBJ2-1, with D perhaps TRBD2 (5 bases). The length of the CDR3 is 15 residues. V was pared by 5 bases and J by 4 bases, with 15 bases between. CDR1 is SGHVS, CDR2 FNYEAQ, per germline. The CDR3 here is CASSATRGGYNEQFF. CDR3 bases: TGTGCCAGCAGCGCCACTAGAGGCGGTTACAATGAGCAGTTCTTC.

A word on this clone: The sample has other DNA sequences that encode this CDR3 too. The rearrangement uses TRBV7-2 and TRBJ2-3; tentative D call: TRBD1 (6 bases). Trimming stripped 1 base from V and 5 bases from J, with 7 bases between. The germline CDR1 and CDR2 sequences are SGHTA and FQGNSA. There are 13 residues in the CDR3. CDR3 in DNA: TGTGCCAGCAGCTTAGGGGGGCAAGATACGCAGTATTTT. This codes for CASSLGGQDTQYF.

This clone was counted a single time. The CDR3 DNA is TGTGCCAGCAGCCTTACTGGGGGGACCTATGGCTACACCTTC. Residues: CASSLTGGTYGYTF. The chain links TRBV6-5 to TRBJ1-2, with TRBD1 as a possible D gene (5 bases). Trimming stripped 6 bases from V and 4 bases from J, with 15 bases between. The germline V gene has CDR1 MNHEY and CDR2 SVGAGI. This CDR3 comprises 14 residues.

The CDR3 nucleotides read TGCGCCAGCAGCTTGGTTGGACAGGGTGGCACTGAAGCTTTCTTT. Translated: CASSLVGQGGTEAFF. V is TRBV5-1 and J is TRBJ1-1; 8 bases are a match to TRBD1. Germline V CDR1 and CDR2: SGHRS, YFSETQ. Losses at the gene ends were 0 bases for V and 4 bases for J; bases not matched to a gene: 5. The length of the CDR3 is 15 residues.

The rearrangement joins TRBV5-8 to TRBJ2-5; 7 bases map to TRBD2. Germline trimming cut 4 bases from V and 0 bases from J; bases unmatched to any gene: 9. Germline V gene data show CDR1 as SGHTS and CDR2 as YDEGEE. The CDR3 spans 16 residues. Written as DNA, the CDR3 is TGTGCCAGCAGCCTATCCTGGACTAGTTACCAAGAGACCCAGTACTTC. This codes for CASSLSWTSYQETQYF. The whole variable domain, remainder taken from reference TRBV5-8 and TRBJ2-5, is EAGVTQSPTHLIKTRGQQATLRCSPISGHTSVYWYQQALGLGLQFLLWYDEGEERNRGNFPPRFSGRQFPNYSSELNVNALELEDSALYLCASSLSWTSYQETQYFGPGTRLLVL.

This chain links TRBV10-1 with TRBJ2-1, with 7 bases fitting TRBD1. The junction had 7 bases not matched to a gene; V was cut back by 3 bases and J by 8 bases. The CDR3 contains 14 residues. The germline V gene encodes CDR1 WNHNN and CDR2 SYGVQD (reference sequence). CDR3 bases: TGCGCCAGCAGTGAAGGGACAGCCGTGCATGAGCAGTTCTTC. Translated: CASSEGTAVHEQFF.

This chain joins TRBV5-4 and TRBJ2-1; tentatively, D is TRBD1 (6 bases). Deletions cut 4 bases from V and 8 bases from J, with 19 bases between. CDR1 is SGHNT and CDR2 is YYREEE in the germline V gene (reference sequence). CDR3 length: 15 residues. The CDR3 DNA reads TGTGCCAGCAGCCCCCAGGGGCTTAACTGGGATGAGCAGTTCTTC. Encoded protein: CASSPQGLNWDEQFF.

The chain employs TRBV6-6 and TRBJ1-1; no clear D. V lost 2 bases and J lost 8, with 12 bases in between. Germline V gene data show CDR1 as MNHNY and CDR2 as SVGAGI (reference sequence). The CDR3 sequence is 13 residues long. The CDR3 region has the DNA TGTGCCAGCAGTTACGACGGTCAGGAAGAAGCTTTCTTT. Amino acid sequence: CASSYDGQEEAFF.

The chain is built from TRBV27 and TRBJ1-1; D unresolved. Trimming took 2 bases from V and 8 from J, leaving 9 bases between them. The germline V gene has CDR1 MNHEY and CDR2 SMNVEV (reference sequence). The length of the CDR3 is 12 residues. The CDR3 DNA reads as TGTGCCAGCAGTTTAAATTTCGGGGAAGCTTTCTTT. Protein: CASSLNFGEAFF.

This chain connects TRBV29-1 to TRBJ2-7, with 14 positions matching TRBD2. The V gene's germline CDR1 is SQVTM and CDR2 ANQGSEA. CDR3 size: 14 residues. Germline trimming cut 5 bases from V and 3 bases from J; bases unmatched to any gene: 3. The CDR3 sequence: CSVSGLAGGYEQYF. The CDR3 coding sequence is TGCAGCGTTTCTGGACTAGCGGGAGGCTACGAGCAGTACTTC.

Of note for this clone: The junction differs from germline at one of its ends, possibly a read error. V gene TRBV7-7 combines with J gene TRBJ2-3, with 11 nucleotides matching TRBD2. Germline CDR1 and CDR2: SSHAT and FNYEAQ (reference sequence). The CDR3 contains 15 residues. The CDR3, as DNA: TGTGCTAGCAGCCAGACTAGCGGGGGCACAGATACGCAGTATTTT. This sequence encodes CASSQTSGGTDTQYF.

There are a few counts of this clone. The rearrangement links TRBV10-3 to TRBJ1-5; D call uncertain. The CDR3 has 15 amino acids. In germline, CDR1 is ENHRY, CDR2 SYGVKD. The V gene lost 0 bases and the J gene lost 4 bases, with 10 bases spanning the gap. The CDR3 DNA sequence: TGTGCCATCAGTGAGTCGGGCAGGCAGAATCAGCCCCAGCATTTT. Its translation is CAISESGRQNQPQHF.

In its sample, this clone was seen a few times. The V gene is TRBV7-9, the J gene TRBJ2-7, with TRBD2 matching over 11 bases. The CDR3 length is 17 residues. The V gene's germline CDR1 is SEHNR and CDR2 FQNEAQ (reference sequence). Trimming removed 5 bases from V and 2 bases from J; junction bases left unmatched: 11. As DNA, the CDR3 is TGTGCCAGCAGCACGTATAGCGGGAGGGCCGGGGCCTACGAGCAGTACTTC. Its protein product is CASSTYSGRAGAYEQYF.

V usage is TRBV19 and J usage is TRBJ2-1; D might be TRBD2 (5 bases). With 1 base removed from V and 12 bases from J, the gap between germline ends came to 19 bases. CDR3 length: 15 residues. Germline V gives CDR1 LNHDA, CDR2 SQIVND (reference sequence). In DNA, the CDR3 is TGTGCCAGTAGTATAGCCTCACAATCCCACCGGGGGCAGTTCTTC. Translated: CASSIASQSHRGQFF.

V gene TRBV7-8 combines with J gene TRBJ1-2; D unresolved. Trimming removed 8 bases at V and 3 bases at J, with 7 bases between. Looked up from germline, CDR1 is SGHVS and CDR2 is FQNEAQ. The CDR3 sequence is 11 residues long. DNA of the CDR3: TGTGCCAGCGGAAATTACTATGGCTACACCTTC. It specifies CASGNYYGYTF.

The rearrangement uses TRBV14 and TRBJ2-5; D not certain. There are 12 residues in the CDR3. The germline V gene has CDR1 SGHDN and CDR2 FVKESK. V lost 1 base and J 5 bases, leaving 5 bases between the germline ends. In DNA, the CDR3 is TGTGCCAGCAGCCAAGTGGCCGAGACCCAGTACTTC. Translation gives CASSQVAETQYF.

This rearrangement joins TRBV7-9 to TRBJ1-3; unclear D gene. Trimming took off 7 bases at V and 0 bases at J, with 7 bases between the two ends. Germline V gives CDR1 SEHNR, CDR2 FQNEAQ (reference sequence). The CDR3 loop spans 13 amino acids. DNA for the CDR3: TGTGCCAGCAAGGAGGCCTCTGGAAACACCATATATTTT. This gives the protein CASKEASGNTIYF. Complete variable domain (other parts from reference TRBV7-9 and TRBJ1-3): DTGVSQNPRHKITKRGQNVTFRCDPISEHNRLYWYRQTLGQGPEFLTYFQNEAQLEKSRLLSDRFSAERPKGSFSTLEIQRTEQGDSAMYLCASKEASGNTIYFGEGSWLTVV.